Following are 12 T cell receptor beta chains from one sample sequenced in a study of cytomegalovirus exposure and HLA in healthy donors. In the PCR, 60 Vbeta and 13 Jbeta primers were used. This table comes from immunoSEQ multiplex PCR, and its TCRdb copy is limited to in-frame clones, with some not included. This sample has fewer than 150,000 clones, with approximately 62% found just once. The sample comprised PBMCs. The receptors were sampled from a human donor in good health.

This chain links TRBV18 with TRBJ2-1; D might be TRBD2 (6 bases). V was clipped by 1 base and J by 9 bases, with 7 bases between them. The CDR3 totals 12 residues. Germline CDR1 is KGHSH and CDR2 is LQKENI. The CDR3 region has the DNA TGTGCCAGCTCACCACAGGGAGGTGAGCAGTTCTTC. Its translation is CASSPQGGEQFF.

Only a few counts were recorded for this clone. The chain employs TRBV10-3 and TRBJ2-7; D gene uncertain. Looked up from germline, CDR1 is ENHRY and CDR2 is SYGVKD. Trimming removed 6 bases at V and 5 bases at J, with 14 bases between. The CDR3 loop spans 13 amino acids. CDR3 DNA sequence: TGTGCCATCAGGCCCGGCCCGGGTGACGAGCAGTACTTC. Its translation: CAIRPGPGDEQYF.

This chain connects TRBV2 to TRBJ2-7; D call uncertain. In germline, CDR1 is SNHLY, CDR2 FYNNEI. The CDR3 is 12 amino acids. Between the trimmed V and J ends, which lost 5 bases and 1 base, there was a span of 6 bases. CDR3 loop: CASSRVSYEQYF. CDR3 sequence (DNA): TGTGCCAGCAGTCGAGTTTCCTACGAGCAGTACTTC.

The chain uses TRBV15 and TRBJ2-1, with 11 bases matching TRBD2. The CDR3 spans 16 residues. The J segment lost 7 bases and the V segment lost 2 bases, leaving 7 bases of the junction unmatched. Germline assignment: CDR1 LNHNV and CDR2 YYDKDF (reference sequence). The CDR3: CATSRPTSGSWNEQFF. The CDR3 DNA reads TGTGCCACCAGCAGACCTACTAGCGGGAGTTGGAATGAGCAGTTCTTC.

The chain links TRBV6-5 to TRBJ2-3; the D gene is possibly TRBD1 (6 bases). Trimming took off 6 bases at V and 2 bases at J, with 12 bases between the two ends. This CDR3 has 14 residues. In germline, CDR1 is MNHEY, CDR2 SVGAGI. The CDR3: CASSPGQDTDTQYF. The CDR3 DNA sequence: TGTGCCAGCAGCCCGGGACAAGACACAGATACGCAGTATTTT.

This clone has just a few counts. The chain has TRBV28 and TRBJ2-2; TRBD1 aligns across 9 bases. The CDR3 length is 17 residues. CDR1 MDHEN and CDR2 SYDVKM come from the germline V gene. V lost 6 bases, J lost 1 base, and 9 bases stayed unmatched. The CDR3 is CASSPPAGQGNTGELFF. Written as DNA, the CDR3 is TGTGCCAGCAGCCCCCCGGCGGGACAGGGGAACACCGGGGAGCTGTTTTTT.

The chain uses TRBV7-8 and TRBJ2-7; 7 positions match TRBD1. V was pared by 5 bases and J by 3 bases, with 7 bases of the junction left unmatched. The CDR3 consists of 14 residues. Germline V gene data show CDR1 as SGHVS and CDR2 as FQNEAQ. CDR3 sequence: CASSTWDRNYEQYF. The CDR3 nucleotides are TGTGCCAGCAGCACCTGGGACAGAAACTACGAGCAGTACTTC.

The chain's CDR3 is CASSEGDRPTYEQYF. Here the CDR3 DNA reads TGTGCCAGCAGCGAGGGGGACAGACCAACCTACGAGCAGTACTTC. The chain joins TRBV5-4 to TRBJ2-7, with 7 bases aligning to TRBD1. Germline lookup yields CDR1 SGHNT and CDR2 YYREEE (reference sequence). The CDR3 runs 15 residues. The junction had 9 bases not matched to a gene; V was cut back by 4 bases and J by 2 bases.

The J gene is TRBJ1-2, the V gene TRBV7-9, with unresolved D. The CDR3 contains 13 residues. CDR1 SEHNR and CDR2 FQNEAQ come from the germline V gene (reference sequence). V shed 1 base and J shed 4 bases, with 7 bases lying between them. CDR3 nucleotide sequence: TGTGCCAGCAGCTTAGAGGGAGTCTATGGCTACACCTTC. Translating gives CASSLEGVYGYTF.

The rearrangement joins TRBV6-1 to TRBJ1-2; maybe TRBD1 (5 bases). V dropped 1 base and J dropped 0 bases, with 12 bases sitting between them. This CDR3 has 16 residues. Germline V gives CDR1 MNHNS, CDR2 SASEGT. The CDR3 sequence: CASSEGGIATNYGYTF. CDR3 DNA sequence: TGTGCCAGCAGTGAAGGGGGCATAGCTACTAACTATGGCTACACCTTC.

The chain has TRBV15 and TRBJ2-4; D is possibly TRBD1 (7 bases). The germline CDR1 and CDR2 sequences are LNHNV and YYDKDF (reference sequence). The CDR3 runs 17 residues. The V end lost 0 bases, the J end lost 0 bases, and 12 bases lay between the germline ends. The CDR3 DNA reads TGTGCCACCAGCAGAGACGCGGGGACAGTAGCCAAAAACATTCAGTACTTC. The encoded protein is CATSRDAGTVAKNIQYF.

The genes are TRBV2 and TRBJ2-5, with 7 bases identical to TRBD1. The CDR3 is made up of 13 amino acids. The germline CDR1 and CDR2 sequences are SNHLY and FYNNEI. V shed 5 bases, J shed 1 base, and the junction held 1 base outside the gene matches. CDR3 coding DNA: TGTGCCAGCAGTACAGGGGCCCAAGAGACCCAGTACTTC. Translation: CASSTGAQETQYF.